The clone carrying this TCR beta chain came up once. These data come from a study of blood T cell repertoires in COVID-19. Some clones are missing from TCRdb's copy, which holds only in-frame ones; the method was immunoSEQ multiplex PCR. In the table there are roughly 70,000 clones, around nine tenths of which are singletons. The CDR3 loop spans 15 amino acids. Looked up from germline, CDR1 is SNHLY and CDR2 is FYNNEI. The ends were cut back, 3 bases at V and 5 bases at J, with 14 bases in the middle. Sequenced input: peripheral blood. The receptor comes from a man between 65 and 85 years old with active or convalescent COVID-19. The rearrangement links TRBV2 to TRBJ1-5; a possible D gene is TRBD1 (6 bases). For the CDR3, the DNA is TGTGCCAGCAGTGACGGGGGGGCACCCGATCAGCCCCAGCATTTT. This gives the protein CASSDGGAPDQPQHF.